This is a list of T cell receptor beta chains from one sample in a study of blood T cell repertoires in COVID-19. The method was immunoSEQ multiplex PCR; TCRdb's version includes in-frame clones alone and lacks a portion of them. Seen here are 90,000 to 120,000 clones, approximately 88% observed once, and the top ten hold approximately 2.5%. The sample comprised peripheral blood. All receptors come from a human donor in a cohort sampled during active COVID-19. The CDR3 runs from the conserved cysteine through the conserved F or W. The order of the fields is J gene, V gene, CDR3 protein.

j_gene: TRBJ2-1
v_gene: TRBV3-1/TRBV3-2
CDR3aa: CASSLQGASYNEQFF

j_gene: TRBJ2-7
v_gene: TRBV6-2/TRBV6-3
CDR3aa: CASSGQDSYEQYF

j_gene: TRBJ2-1
v_gene: TRBV18
CDR3aa: CASSQNPLWREVGIEQFF

j_gene: TRBJ2-7
v_gene: TRBV2
CDR3aa: CASSERSTYEQYF

j_gene: TRBJ2-6
v_gene: TRBV28
CDR3aa: CASSDLLRGLSGANVLTF

j_gene: TRBJ2-7
v_gene: TRBV14
CDR3aa: CASSHLLYPYEQYF

j_gene: TRBJ1-3
v_gene: TRBV6-5
CDR3aa: CASSYGHSGNTIYF

j_gene: TRBJ1-2
v_gene: TRBV28
CDR3aa: CASSLGQGIGYTF

j_gene: TRBJ2-5
v_gene: TRBV7-7
CDR3aa: CASSPGLLETQYF

j_gene: TRBJ2-3
v_gene: TRBV28
CDR3aa: CATTSRGFDTQYF

j_gene: TRBJ1-2
v_gene: TRBV7-2
CDR3aa: CASTRSGYGYTF

j_gene: TRBJ2-1
v_gene: TRBV19
CDR3aa: CASSQRLAEYNEQFF

j_gene: TRBJ2-7
v_gene: TRBV4-1
CDR3aa: CASSQDLRGVSYEQYF

j_gene: TRBJ2-7
v_gene: TRBV5-1
CDR3aa: CASSLGRRTYEQYF

j_gene: TRBJ1-3
v_gene: TRBV25-1
CDR3aa: CASSDRTGSIGNTIYF

j_gene: TRBJ1-4
v_gene: TRBV2
CDR3aa: CASSGGKLFF

j_gene: TRBJ1-4
v_gene: TRBV5-1
CDR3aa: CASSPQGSFEKLFF

j_gene: TRBJ2-7
v_gene: TRBV7-9
CDR3aa: CASTIDIAGSYEQYF

j_gene: TRBJ2-7
v_gene: TRBV7-9
CDR3aa: CASSPNKWQGSYEQYF

j_gene: TRBJ2-7
v_gene: TRBV4-2
CDR3aa: CASSQGTSGRVAYEQYF

j_gene: TRBJ1-1
v_gene: TRBV24-1
CDR3aa: CATLAGEGTEAFF

j_gene: TRBJ2-3
v_gene: TRBV27
CDR3aa: CASSLADTQYF

j_gene: TRBJ2-1
v_gene: TRBV28
CDR3aa: CASSFDRESSYNEQFF

j_gene: TRBJ1-2
v_gene: TRBV19
CDR3aa: CASSLRTGRNGYTF

j_gene: TRBJ2-1
v_gene: TRBV3-1/TRBV3-2
CDR3aa: CASSQEGIGSSYNEQFF

j_gene: TRBJ2-7
v_gene: TRBV27
CDR3aa: CASSTMPGHPYHEQYF

j_gene: TRBJ1-1
v_gene: TRBV21-1
CDR3aa: CASSKETRGQTNTEAFF

j_gene: TRBJ2-7
v_gene: TRBV25-1
CDR3aa: CASSESRPPSEQYF

j_gene: TRBJ2-5
v_gene: TRBV19
CDR3aa: CASSRGGGGQETQYF

j_gene: TRBJ2-1
v_gene: TRBV5-1
CDR3aa: CASSLVLAGEYNEQFF

j_gene: TRBJ1-5
v_gene: TRBV6-5
CDR3aa: CASSTRGGINQPQHF

j_gene: TRBJ1-2
v_gene: TRBV10-3
CDR3aa: CAISESQGANYGYTF

j_gene: TRBJ1-2
v_gene: TRBV7-2
CDR3aa: CASTPTGVNYGYTF

j_gene: TRBJ1-2
v_gene: TRBV20-1
CDR3aa: CSVITNYGYTF

j_gene: TRBJ2-3
v_gene: TRBV7-9
CDR3aa: CASSPYQGPEWYTDTQYF

j_gene: TRBJ1-2
v_gene: TRBV7-2
CDR3aa: CASSRDFSYGYTF

j_gene: TRBJ1-3
v_gene: TRBV9
CDR3aa: CASSEQGGGNTIYF

j_gene: TRBJ1-1
v_gene: TRBV6-5
CDR3aa: CASTRDSYTEAFF

j_gene: TRBJ1-1
v_gene: TRBV9
CDR3aa: CASSAHRADTEAFF

j_gene: TRBJ1-2
v_gene: TRBV10-3
CDR3aa: CAISSDRYGYTF

j_gene: TRBJ1-5
v_gene: TRBV28
CDR3aa: CASRPSDRGNNQPQHF

j_gene: TRBJ2-7
v_gene: TRBV19
CDR3aa: CASSIGTGRVIYEQYF

j_gene: TRBJ2-2
v_gene: TRBV19
CDR3aa: CASSVQGYTGELFF

j_gene: TRBJ1-2
v_gene: TRBV6-1
CDR3aa: CASSEGLEYGYTF

j_gene: TRBJ2-7
v_gene: TRBV5-6
CDR3aa: CASSLGQLVYEQYF

j_gene: TRBJ2-7
v_gene: TRBV19
CDR3aa: CASSITGEAYEQYF

j_gene: TRBJ1-1
v_gene: TRBV6-1
CDR3aa: CASSEPGQGRSEAFF

j_gene: TRBJ1-1
v_gene: TRBV10-3
CDR3aa: CAISVVGQGAENTEAFF

j_gene: TRBJ1-1
v_gene: TRBV18
CDR3aa: CASSIREGANTEAFF

j_gene: TRBJ2-3
v_gene: TRBV18
CDR3aa: CASSLVAGGRPDTQYF

j_gene: TRBJ2-7
v_gene: TRBV6-5
CDR3aa: CASSYSTLGLYEQYF

j_gene: TRBJ2-7
v_gene: TRBV29-1
CDR3aa: CSVEAGIYEQYF

j_gene: TRBJ1-2
v_gene: TRBV5-4
CDR3aa: CASSSYGRGTYGYTF

j_gene: TRBJ2-1
v_gene: TRBV19
CDR3aa: CASSMGRGLRNEQFF

j_gene: TRBJ2-7
v_gene: TRBV11-2
CDR3aa: CASSSGTSGYEQYF

j_gene: TRBJ2-1
v_gene: TRBV7-2
CDR3aa: CASSLSSGARGEQFF